Listed below are T cell receptor beta chains from one sample, sequenced in a study of early stage breast cancer tumors. Data came from immunoSEQ multiplex PCR; TCRdb stores just in-frame clones and leaves some out. The repertoire has around 31,000 clones, just under 75% of them found once; the top ten carry over 9.5%. Sequencing input: breast tumor tissue. Every receptor here comes from a person under 45 with breast cancer. CDR3s include the opening cysteine and the closing phenylalanine or tryptophan.

J: TRBJ1-1; V: TRBV30; CDR3: CAWDRGEALTEAFF
J: TRBJ2-1; V: TRBV5-1; CDR3: CASSLAVGGREQFF
J: TRBJ2-1; V: TRBV5-1; CDR3: CASRRGAGGPYNEQFF
J: TRBJ2-7; V: TRBV27; CDR3: CASSRGGTYEQYF
J: TRBJ1-2; V: TRBV7-3; CDR3: CASSPDSNYGYTF
J: TRBJ1-1; V: TRBV27; CDR3: CASSLGGLAMNTEAFF
J: TRBJ1-4; V: TRBV30; CDR3: CAWMGGSNEKLFF
J: TRBJ1-1; V: TRBV6-6; CDR3: CASRRDTEAFF
J: TRBJ2-7; V: TRBV7-2; CDR3: CASSQLGLAGGSSYEQYF
J: TRBJ2-7; V: TRBV4-3; CDR3: CASSPGQGQFYEQYF
J: TRBJ2-1; V: TRBV5-1; CDR3: CASSWTSGWVDEQFF
J: TRBJ2-3; V: TRBV7-3; CDR3: CASSKNGFTDTQYF
J: TRBJ2-1; V: TRBV7-2; CDR3: CASTHRGTGFNNEQFF
J: TRBJ2-5; V: TRBV7-3; CDR3: CASRPLAQYF
J: TRBJ2-1; V: TRBV5-1; CDR3: CASRASGTYNEQFF
J: TRBJ2-1; V: TRBV5-6; CDR3: CASSLSLAGSYNEQFF
J: TRBJ1-2; V: TRBV6-1; CDR3: CASTGDRYGYTF
J: TRBJ2-7; V: TRBV9; CDR3: CASSFTSDSYEQYF
J: TRBJ2-7; V: TRBV7-2; CDR3: CASSLSFRDSQYF
J: TRBJ2-7; V: TRBV4-2; CDR3: CASSQVSRKEQYF
J: TRBJ1-5; V: TRBV4-1; CDR3: CASSLGTGGSQPQHF
J: TRBJ1-6; V: TRBV6-1; CDR3: CASRWGQATGLPLHF
J: TRBJ1-1; V: TRBV7-2; CDR3: CASSPHTGLWTEAFF
J: TRBJ2-5; V: TRBV2; CDR3: CASSVEVQETQYF
J: TRBJ2-7; V: TRBV10-3; CDR3: CAISEPATGGYEQYF
J: TRBJ2-1; V: TRBV11-2; CDR3: CASRGGPYNEQFF
J: TRBJ1-1; V: TRBV6-4; CDR3: CASSVGRGLMNTEAFF
J: TRBJ2-7; V: TRBV7-6; CDR3: CASSPRPVGSYEQYF
J: TRBJ2-7; V: TRBV9; CDR3: CASSVEGQAYEQYF
J: TRBJ1-6; V: TRBV5-4; CDR3: CASSRGAGDNSPLHF
J: TRBJ1-4; V: TRBV5-4; CDR3: CASSAGDSGDSNEKLFF
J: TRBJ2-1; V: TRBV9; CDR3: CASSVNPGLAGDEQFF
J: TRBJ1-1; V: TRBV28; CDR3: CASSTGEPTEAFF
J: TRBJ2-1; V: TRBV6-4; CDR3: CASSKAGTSGSREQFF
J: TRBJ2-7; V: TRBV4-2; CDR3: CASSQAGLLDEQYF
J: TRBJ1-2; V: TRBV11-2; CDR3: CASSLATYGYTF
J: TRBJ2-1; V: TRBV5-4; CDR3: CASSSPTGGRYEQFF
J: TRBJ1-1; V: TRBV30; CDR3: CAWTKQGAGWTEAFF
J: TRBJ1-6; V: TRBV14; CDR3: CASSSNRGGSPLHF
J: TRBJ2-2; V: TRBV7-6; CDR3: CASARRLAGEANTGELFF
J: TRBJ2-7; V: TRBV4-2; CDR3: CASSQDMAGVYEQYF
J: TRBJ2-7; V: TRBV5-1; CDR3: CASSIDRLYEQYF